This T cell receptor (beta chain) is drawn from a study of blood T cell repertoires in COVID-19. Across the whole study: Some COVID-19 samples were acute and others convalescent; all came from the United States, Italy and Spain.

Trimming left V 1 base short and J 5 bases short, with 10 bases between. This CDR3 is 14 amino acids long. The germline V gene has CDR1 SGHKS and CDR2 YYEKEE (reference sequence). Under the authors' procedure: How many nucleated cells were present was estimated from reference gene primer amplification. TCRdb keeps only in-frame clones here, not all; method: immunoSEQ multiplex PCR. V and J calls and clone size are given by that table; D and trimming were obtained from the DNA. The repertoire holds 250,000 to 300,000 clones, with around 90% as singletons. The chain uses TRBV5-5 and TRBJ1-5; a possible D gene is TRBD1 (6 bases). The material sequenced was peripheral blood. The receptor's source is an older woman with COVID-19, enrolled during active disease. The CDR3 here is CASSLTTGDQPQHF. The CDR3 DNA sequence: TGTGCCAGCAGCTTGACGACAGGTGATCAGCCCCAGCATTTT.